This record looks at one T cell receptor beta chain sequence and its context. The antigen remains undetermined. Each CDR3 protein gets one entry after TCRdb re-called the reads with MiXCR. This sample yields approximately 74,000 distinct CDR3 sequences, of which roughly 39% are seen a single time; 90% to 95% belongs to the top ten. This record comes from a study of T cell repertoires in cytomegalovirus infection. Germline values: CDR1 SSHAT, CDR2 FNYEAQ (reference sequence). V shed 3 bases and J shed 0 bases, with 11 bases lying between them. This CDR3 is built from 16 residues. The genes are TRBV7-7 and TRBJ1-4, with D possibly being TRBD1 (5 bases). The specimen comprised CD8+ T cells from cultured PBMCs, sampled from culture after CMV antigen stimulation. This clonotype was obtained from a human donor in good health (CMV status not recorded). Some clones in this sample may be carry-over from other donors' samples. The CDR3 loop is CASSLQGRSTNEKLFF. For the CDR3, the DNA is TGTGCCAGCAGCTTGCAGGGACGGTCAACTAATGAAAAACTGTTTTTT. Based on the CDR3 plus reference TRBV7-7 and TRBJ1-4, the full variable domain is GAGVSQSPRYKVTKRGQDVTLRCDPISSHATLYWYQQALGQGPEFLTYFNYEAQPDKSGLPSDRFSAERPEGSISTLTIQRTEQRDSAMYRCASSLQGRSTNEKLFFGSGTQLSVL.